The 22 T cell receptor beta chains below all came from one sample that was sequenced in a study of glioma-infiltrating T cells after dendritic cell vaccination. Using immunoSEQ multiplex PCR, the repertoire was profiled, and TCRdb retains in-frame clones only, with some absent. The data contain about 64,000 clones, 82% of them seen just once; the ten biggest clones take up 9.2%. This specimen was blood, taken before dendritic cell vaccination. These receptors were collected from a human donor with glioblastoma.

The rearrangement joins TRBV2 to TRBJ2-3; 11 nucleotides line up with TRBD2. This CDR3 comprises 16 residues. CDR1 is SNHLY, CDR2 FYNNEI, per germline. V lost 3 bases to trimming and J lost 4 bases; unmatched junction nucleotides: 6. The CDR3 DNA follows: TGTGCCAGCAGTGAGCTAGCGGGGGGCGCTCCAGATACGCAGTATTTT. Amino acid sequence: CASSELAGGAPDTQYF.

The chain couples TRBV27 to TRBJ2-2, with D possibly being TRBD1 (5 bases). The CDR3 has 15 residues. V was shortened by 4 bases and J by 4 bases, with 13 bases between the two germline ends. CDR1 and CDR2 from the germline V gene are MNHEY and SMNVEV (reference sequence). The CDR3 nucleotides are TGTGCCAGCAGTTCCTCAGGGTCGGGCACCGGGGAGCTGTTTTTT. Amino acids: CASSSSGSGTGELFF.

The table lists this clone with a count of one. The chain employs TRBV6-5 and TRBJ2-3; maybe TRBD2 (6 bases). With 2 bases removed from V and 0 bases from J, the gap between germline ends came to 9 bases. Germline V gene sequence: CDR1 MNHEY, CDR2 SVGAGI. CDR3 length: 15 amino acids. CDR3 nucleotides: TGTGCCAGCAGTTACGTAGCGGCTAGCACAGATACGCAGTATTTT. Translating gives CASSYVAASTDTQYF.

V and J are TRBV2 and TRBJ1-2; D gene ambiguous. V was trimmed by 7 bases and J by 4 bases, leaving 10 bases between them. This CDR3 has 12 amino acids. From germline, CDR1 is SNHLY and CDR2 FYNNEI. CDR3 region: CASKVEIYGYTF. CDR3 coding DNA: TGTGCCAGCAAAGTCGAGATCTATGGCTACACCTTC.

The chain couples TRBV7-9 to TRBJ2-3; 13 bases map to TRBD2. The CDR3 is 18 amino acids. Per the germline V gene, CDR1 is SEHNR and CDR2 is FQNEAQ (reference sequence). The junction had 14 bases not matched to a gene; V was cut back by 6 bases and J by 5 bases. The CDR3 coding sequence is TGTGCCAGCAGTCGACGCCGACTAGCGGGGGGACGGGGAGATACGCAGTATTTT. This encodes CASSRRRLAGGRGDTQYF.

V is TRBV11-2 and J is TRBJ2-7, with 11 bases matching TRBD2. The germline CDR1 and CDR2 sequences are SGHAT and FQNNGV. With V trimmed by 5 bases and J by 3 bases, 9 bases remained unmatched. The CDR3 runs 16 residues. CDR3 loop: CASSQGGLAVYYEQYF. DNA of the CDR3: TGTGCCAGCAGCCAGGGGGGACTAGCGGTTTACTACGAGCAGTACTTC.

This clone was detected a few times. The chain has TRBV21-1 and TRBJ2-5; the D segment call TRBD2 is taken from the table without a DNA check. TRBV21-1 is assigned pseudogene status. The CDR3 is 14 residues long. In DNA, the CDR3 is TGTGCCAGCAGCAAGACCATTGGAGGAAAGACCCAGTACTTC. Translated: CASSKTIGGKTQYF.

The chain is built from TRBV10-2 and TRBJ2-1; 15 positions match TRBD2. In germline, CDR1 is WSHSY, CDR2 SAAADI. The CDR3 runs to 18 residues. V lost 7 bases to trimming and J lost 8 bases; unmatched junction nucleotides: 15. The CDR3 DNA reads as TGCGCCAGCACTATAGGACTAGCGGGGGGGACCTACTTGGATGAGCAGTTCTTC. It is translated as CASTIGLAGGTYLDEQFF.

The CDR3 nucleotides are TGTGCCAGCAGTGGGACAGGGAATCAGCCCCAGCATTTT. Residues: CASSGTGNQPQHF. The chain carries TRBV2 and TRBJ1-5; 8 bases align to TRBD1. CDR3 length: 13 amino acids. The junction had 0 bases not matched to a gene; V was cut back by 4 bases and J by 4 bases. The germline gives CDR1 SNHLY, CDR2 FYNNEI.

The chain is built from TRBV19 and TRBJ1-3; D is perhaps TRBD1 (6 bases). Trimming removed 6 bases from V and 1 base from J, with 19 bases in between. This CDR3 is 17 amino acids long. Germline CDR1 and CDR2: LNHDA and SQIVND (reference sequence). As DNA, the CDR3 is TGTGCCAGTAGCAATGCAGGCCAGGGGTATTCTGGAAACACCATATATTTT. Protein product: CASSNAGQGYSGNTIYF.

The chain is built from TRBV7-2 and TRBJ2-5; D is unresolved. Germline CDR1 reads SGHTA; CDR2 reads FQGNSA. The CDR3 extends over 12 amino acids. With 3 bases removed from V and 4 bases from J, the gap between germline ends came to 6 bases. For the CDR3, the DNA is TGTGCCAGCAGCTTTCGCGGAGAGACCCAGTACTTC. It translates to CASSFRGETQYF.

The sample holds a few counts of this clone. The CDR3 here is CASSAGLGIETQYF. The DNA of the CDR3 is TGTGCCAGCAGCGCGGGACTGGGGATAGAGACCCAGTACTTC. The chain joins TRBV6-1 to TRBJ2-5; D is perhaps TRBD2 (6 bases). CDR1 and CDR2 (germline): MNHNS, SASEGT. CDR3 length equals 14 residues. The V and J ends lost 6 bases and 4 bases respectively, with 15 bases between them.

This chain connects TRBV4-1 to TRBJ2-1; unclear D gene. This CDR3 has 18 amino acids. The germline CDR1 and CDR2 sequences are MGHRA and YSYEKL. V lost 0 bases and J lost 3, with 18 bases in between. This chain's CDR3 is CASSQEAFEAVGYNEQFF. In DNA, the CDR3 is TGCGCCAGCAGCCAAGAGGCCTTTGAGGCGGTGGGCTACAATGAGCAGTTCTTC.

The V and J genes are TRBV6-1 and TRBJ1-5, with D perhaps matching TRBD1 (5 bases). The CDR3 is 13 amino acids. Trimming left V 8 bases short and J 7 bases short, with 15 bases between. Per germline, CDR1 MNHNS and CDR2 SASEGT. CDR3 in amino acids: CASEFERGQPQHF. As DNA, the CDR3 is TGTGCCAGCGAATTCGAACGGGGGCAGCCCCAGCATTTT.

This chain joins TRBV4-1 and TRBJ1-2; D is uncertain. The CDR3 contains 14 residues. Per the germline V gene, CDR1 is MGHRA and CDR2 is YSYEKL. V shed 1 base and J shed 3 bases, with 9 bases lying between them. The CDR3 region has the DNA TGCGCCAGCAGCCAAGTTACAGTCGACTATGGCTACACCTTC. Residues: CASSQVTVDYGYTF.

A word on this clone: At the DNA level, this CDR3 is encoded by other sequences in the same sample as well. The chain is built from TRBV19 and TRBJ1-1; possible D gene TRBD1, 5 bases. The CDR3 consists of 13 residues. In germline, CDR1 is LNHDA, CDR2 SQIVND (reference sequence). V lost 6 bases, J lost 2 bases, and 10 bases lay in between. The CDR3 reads CASSQTVNTEAFF. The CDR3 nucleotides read TGTGCCAGTAGCCAGACAGTCAACACTGAAGCTTTCTTT.

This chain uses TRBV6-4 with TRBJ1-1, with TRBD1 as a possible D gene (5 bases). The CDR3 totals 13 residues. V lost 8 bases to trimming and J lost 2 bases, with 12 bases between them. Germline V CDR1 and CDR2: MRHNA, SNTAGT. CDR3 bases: TGTGCCAGCTCGGGGGGAACCAACACTGAAGCTTTCTTT. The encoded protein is CASSGGTNTEAFF.

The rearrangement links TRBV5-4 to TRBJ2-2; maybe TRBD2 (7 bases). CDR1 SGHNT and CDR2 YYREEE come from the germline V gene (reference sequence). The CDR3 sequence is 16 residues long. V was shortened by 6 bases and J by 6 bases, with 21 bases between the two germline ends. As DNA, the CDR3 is TGTGCCAGCACCTCATCGAGGGGGGGCCAGGCCGGGGAGCTGTTTTTT. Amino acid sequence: CASTSSRGGQAGELFF.

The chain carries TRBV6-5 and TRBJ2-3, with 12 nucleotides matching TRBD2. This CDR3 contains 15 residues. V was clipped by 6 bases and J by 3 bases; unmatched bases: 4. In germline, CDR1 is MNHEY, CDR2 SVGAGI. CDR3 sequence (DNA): TGTGCCAGCAGCACTAGCGGGGGGCAGACAGATACGCAGTATTTT. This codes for CASSTSGGQTDTQYF.

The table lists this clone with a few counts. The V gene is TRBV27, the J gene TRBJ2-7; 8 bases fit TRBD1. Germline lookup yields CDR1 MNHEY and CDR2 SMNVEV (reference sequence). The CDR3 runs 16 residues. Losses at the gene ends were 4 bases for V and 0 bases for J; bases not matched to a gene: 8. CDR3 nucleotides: TGTGCCAGCAGTTCTCCCGGGACAGGCAACTCCTACGAGCAGTACTTC. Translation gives CASSSPGTGNSYEQYF.

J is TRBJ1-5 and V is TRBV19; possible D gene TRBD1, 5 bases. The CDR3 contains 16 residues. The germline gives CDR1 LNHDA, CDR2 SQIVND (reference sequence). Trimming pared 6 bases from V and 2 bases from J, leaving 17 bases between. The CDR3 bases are TGTGCCAGTAGCCCGGTGGGAGCGGGGGGCAATCAGCCCCAGCATTTT. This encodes CASSPVGAGGNQPQHF.

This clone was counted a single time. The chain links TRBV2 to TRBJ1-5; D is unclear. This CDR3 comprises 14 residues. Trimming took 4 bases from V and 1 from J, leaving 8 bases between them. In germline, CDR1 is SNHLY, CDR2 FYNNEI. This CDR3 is CASSGLQSNQPQHF. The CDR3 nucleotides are TGTGCCAGCAGTGGCTTACAGAGCAATCAGCCCCAGCATTTT.